Listed below are T cell receptor beta chains from one sample, sequenced in a study of blood T cell repertoires in COVID-19. Measured with immunoSEQ multiplex PCR; TCRdb has only the in-frame clones, and not every one. The table has 200,000 to 250,000 clones, under 85% seen once. The sequenced sample consisted of peripheral blood. The origin of the receptors is a man aged 30 to 39 who had recovered from COVID-19. Each CDR3 is given without its conserved first and last residue.

V: TRBV7-9
length: 14
J: TRBJ2-3
CDR3: ASRAGRDRYVDTQY

V: TRBV19
length: 13
J: TRBJ1-5
CDR3: ASSLVGVSNQPQH

V: TRBV6-5
length: 13
J: TRBJ1-1
CDR3: ASSGQGDGLTEAF

V: TRBV7-2
length: 11
J: TRBJ1-3
CDR3: ASSDPRRNTIY

V: TRBV3-1/TRBV3-2
length: 15
J: TRBJ2-4
CDR3: ASSQHRGAGDKNIQY

V: TRBV6-6
length: 12
J: TRBJ2-7
CDR3: ASSYSSGDYEQY

V: TRBV5-1
length: 16
J: TRBJ2-2
CDR3: ASYTGTGARLNTGELF

V: TRBV19
length: 12
J: TRBJ2-1
CDR3: ATSNVLADNEQF

V: TRBV14
length: 12
J: TRBJ2-5
CDR3: ASSQQRGVRAQY

V: TRBV7-6
length: 11
J: TRBJ1-2
CDR3: ASSLGEDYGYT

V: TRBV11-2
length: 15
J: TRBJ2-3
CDR3: ASSLEASGGTADTQY

V: TRBV29-1
length: 11
J: TRBJ2-3
CDR3: SVSDRDTDTQY

V: TRBV29-1
length: 12
J: TRBJ1-1
CDR3: SATGTVMNTEAF

V: TRBV6-5
length: 11
J: TRBJ1-4
CDR3: ATTEGGQEKLF

V: TRBV4-1
length: 13
J: TRBJ1-1
CDR3: ASSQASASTDEAF

V: TRBV7-9
length: 11
J: TRBJ2-5
CDR3: ASSLRGRETQY

V: TRBV5-1
length: 13
J: TRBJ2-1
CDR3: ASSAGQAWDNEQF

V: TRBV18
length: 11
J: TRBJ1-2
CDR3: ASSPDRGDGYT

V: TRBV5-1
length: 13
J: TRBJ2-7
CDR3: ASSFNPGLISGQY

V: TRBV10-3
length: 10
J: TRBJ2-3
CDR3: AISYGGDTQY

V: TRBV2
length: 12
J: TRBJ1-1
CDR3: ASSERQTGTEAF

V: TRBV29-1
length: 13
J: TRBJ1-1
CDR3: SGAPDGYMNTEAF

V: TRBV4-1
length: 14
J: TRBJ1-6
CDR3: ASSQDRTGRDSPLH

V: TRBV19
length: 12
J: TRBJ1-1
CDR3: ASRQGPRNTEAF

V: TRBV7-9
length: 12
J: TRBJ2-2
CDR3: ASSLDRGNGELF

V: TRBV9
length: 13
J: TRBJ2-1
CDR3: ASSVDGLAAGEQF

V: TRBV18
length: 11
J: TRBJ2-1
CDR3: ASSPNPHNEQF

V: TRBV2
length: 11
J: TRBJ1-2
CDR3: ASSRQANYGYT

V: TRBV3-1/TRBV3-2
length: 12
J: TRBJ1-1
CDR3: ASSQVWQGTEAF

V: TRBV6-5
length: 11
J: TRBJ2-1
CDR3: ASAGMPYNEQF

V: TRBV7-2
length: 14
J: TRBJ1-2
CDR3: ASSLDPATGAYGYT

V: TRBV7-9
length: 11
J: TRBJ1-5
CDR3: ASSAMSNQPQH

V: TRBV6-5
length: 11
J: TRBJ1-1
CDR3: ASRNQGNTEAF

V: TRBV27
length: 11
J: TRBJ1-2
CDR3: ASSLYPGYGYT

V: TRBV19
length: 14
J: TRBJ1-6
CDR3: ASSNTGTGWDSPLH

V: TRBV29-1
length: 9
J: TRBJ1-4
CDR3: SVEFGEKLF

V: TRBV10-3
length: 14
J: TRBJ2-3
CDR3: AISDSSGGGTDTQY

V: TRBV7-9
length: 12
J: TRBJ2-2
CDR3: ASSLKSATGELF

V: TRBV18
length: 13
J: TRBJ1-2
CDR3: ASSPNGGQGNGYT

V: TRBV5-4
length: 14
J: TRBJ2-2
CDR3: ASSPRVGANTGELF

V: TRBV27
length: 11
J: TRBJ2-4
CDR3: ASSLGGQNIQY

V: TRBV10-3
length: 14
J: TRBJ2-3
CDR3: AISERIAGHTDTQY

V: TRBV5-1
length: 14
J: TRBJ2-5
CDR3: ASVPGLADIQETQY

V: TRBV28
length: 11
J: TRBJ1-4
CDR3: ASMSGQGEKLF

V: TRBV7-2
length: 14
J: TRBJ1-2
CDR3: ASSLAPGGRNYGYT

V: TRBV7-2
length: 13
J: TRBJ2-1
CDR3: ASSLVAGEGNEQF

V: TRBV5-4
length: 12
J: TRBJ2-7
CDR3: ASSHRQGSYEQY

V: TRBV10-2
length: 12
J: TRBJ1-1
CDR3: ASRGDSVNTEAF